This T cell receptor beta chain stems from a study of blood T cells in healthy people across ages. General study findings and limits: It was held that the diversity estimates obtained from one million T cells were underestimates. Higher diversity and more naive CD4+ cells were features of long-lived donors, compared to aged donors.

Investigators took 9.5 to 10 milliliters of peripheral blood from every donor. The V end was cut by 7 bases, the J end by 3 bases, with 24 bases between. CDR1 is ENHRY, CDR2 SYGVKD, per germline. The CDR3 covers 17 residues. With respect to this clonotype: Antigen: not known.

Combining a sample-barcoded 5' primer with a J-beta primer mix, a second PCR ran for roughly 7 to 12 cycles. MiXCR, run by TCRdb on the 5' RACE reads, gives a single entry per CDR3 protein. The sample holds 850,000 to 1,000,000 distinct CDR3 sequences; approximately 49% are singletons and the top ten take about an eighth. The receptor's source is a man under 40 in good health. This chain connects TRBV10-3 to TRBJ2-5, with D tentatively TRBD2 (5 bases). Sequenced sample: blood. CDR3 DNA: TGTGCCATCACAGCCGATCCGGGCGTCGGAGGCAAAGAGACCCAGTACTTC. Its protein product is CAITADPGVGGKETQYF.